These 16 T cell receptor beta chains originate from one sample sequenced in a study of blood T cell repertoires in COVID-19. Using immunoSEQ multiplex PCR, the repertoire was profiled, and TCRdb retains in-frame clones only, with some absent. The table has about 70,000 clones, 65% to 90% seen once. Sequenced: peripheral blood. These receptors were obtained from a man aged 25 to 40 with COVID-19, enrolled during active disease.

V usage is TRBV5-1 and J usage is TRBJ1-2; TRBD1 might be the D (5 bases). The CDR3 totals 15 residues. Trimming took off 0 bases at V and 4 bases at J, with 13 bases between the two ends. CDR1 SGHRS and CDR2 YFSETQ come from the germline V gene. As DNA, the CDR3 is TGCGCCAGCAGCTTGGATGTGAGGGGAGGCTATGGCTACACCTTC. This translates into CASSLDVRGGYGYTF.

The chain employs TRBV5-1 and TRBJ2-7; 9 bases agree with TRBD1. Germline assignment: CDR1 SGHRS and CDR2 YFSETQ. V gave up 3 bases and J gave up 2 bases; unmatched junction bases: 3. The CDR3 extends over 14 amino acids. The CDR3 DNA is TGCGCCAGCAGCTCAAGGACAGGGGCCTACGAGCAGTACTTC. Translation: CASSSRTGAYEQYF.

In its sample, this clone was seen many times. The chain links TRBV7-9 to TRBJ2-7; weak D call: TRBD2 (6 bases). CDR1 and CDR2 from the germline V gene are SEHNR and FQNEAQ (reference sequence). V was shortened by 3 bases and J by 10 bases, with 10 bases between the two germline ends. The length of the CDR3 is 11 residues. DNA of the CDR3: TGTGCCAGCAGCTTGGGGGGTAGCCAGTACTTC. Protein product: CASSLGGSQYF.

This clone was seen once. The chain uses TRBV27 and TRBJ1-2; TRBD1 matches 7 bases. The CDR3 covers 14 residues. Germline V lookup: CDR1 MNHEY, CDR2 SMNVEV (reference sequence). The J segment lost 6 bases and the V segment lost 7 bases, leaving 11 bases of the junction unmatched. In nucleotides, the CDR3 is TGTGCCAGCATGTCGACACAGGGGCGTGATGGCTACACCTTC. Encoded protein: CASMSTQGRDGYTF.

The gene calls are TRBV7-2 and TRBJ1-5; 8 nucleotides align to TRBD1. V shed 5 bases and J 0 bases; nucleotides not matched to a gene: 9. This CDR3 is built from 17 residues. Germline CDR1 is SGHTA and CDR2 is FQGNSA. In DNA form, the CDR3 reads TGTGCCAGCAGCCCGCGGACAGGGCCCTATAGCAATCAGCCCCAGCATTTT. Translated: CASSPRTGPYSNQPQHF.

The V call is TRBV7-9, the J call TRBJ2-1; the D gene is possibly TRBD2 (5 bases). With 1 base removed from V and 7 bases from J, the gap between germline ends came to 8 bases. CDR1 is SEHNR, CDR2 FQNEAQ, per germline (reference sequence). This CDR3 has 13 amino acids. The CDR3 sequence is CASSLGRTNEQFF. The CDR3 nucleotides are TGTGCCAGCAGCTTAGGGAGGACGAATGAGCAGTTCTTC.

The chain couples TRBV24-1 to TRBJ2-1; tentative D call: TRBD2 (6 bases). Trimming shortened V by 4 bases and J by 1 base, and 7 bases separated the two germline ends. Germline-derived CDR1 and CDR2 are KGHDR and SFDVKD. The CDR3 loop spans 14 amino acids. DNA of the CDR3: TGTGCCACCAGTGACGCGGGATCCTACAATGAGCAGTTCTTC. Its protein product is CATSDAGSYNEQFF.

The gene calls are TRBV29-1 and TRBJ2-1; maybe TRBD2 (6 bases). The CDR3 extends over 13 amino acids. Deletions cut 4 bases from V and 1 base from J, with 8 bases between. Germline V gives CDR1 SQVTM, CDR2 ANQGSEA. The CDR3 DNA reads TGCAGCGTTGCTAGCGAATCCTACAATGAGCAGTTCTTC. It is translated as CSVASESYNEQFF.

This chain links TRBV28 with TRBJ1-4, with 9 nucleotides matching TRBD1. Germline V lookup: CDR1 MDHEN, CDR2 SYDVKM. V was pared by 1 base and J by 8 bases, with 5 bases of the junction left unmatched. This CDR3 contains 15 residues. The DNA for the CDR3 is TGTGCCAGCAGTTTATCGACAGGGGGGAGGGAAAAACTGTTTTTT. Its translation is CASSLSTGGREKLFF.

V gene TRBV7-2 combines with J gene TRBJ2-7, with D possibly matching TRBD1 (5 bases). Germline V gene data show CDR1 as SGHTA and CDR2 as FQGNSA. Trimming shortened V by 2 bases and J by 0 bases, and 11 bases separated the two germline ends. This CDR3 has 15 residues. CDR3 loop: CASSLKMTDSYEQYF. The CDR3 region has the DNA TGTGCCAGCAGCTTAAAGATGACAGACTCCTACGAGCAGTACTTC.

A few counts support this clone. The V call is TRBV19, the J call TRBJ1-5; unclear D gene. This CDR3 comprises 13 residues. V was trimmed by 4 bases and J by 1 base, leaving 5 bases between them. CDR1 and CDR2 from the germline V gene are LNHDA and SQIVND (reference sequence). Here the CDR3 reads CASSKESNQPQHF. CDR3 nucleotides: TGTGCCAGTAGTAAGGAGAGCAATCAGCCCCAGCATTTT.

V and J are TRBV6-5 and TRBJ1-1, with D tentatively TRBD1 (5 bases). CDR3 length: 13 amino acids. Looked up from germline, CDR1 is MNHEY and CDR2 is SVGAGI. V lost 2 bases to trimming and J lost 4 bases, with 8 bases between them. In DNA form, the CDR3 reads TGTGCCAGCAGTTACAGGACATCCACTGAAGCTTTCTTT. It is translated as CASSYRTSTEAFF.

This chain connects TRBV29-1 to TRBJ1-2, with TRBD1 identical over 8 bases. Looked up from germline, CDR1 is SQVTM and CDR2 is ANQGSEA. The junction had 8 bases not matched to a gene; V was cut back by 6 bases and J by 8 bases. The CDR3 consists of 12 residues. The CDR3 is CSVVQGGEGYTF. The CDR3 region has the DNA TGCAGCGTCGTACAGGGGGGAGAGGGCTACACCTTC.

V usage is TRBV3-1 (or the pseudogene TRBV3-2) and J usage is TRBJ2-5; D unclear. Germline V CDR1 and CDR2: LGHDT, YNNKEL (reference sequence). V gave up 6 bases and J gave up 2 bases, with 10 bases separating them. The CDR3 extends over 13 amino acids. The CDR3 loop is CASSPDIQETQYF. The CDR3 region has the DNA TGTGCCAGCAGTCCCGACATACAAGAGACCCAGTACTTC.

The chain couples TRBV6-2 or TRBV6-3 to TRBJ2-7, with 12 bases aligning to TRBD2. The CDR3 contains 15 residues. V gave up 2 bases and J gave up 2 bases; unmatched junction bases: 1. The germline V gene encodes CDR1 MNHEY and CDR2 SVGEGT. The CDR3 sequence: CASSYRTSGTYEQYF. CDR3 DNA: TGTGCCAGCAGTTACCGGACTAGCGGGACCTACGAGCAGTACTTC.

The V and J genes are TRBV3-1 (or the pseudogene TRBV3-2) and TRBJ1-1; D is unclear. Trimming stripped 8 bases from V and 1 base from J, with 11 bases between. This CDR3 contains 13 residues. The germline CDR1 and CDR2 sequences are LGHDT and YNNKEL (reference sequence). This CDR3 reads CASRPGANTEAFF. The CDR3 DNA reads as TGTGCCAGCCGCCCGGGAGCGAACACTGAAGCTTTCTTT.